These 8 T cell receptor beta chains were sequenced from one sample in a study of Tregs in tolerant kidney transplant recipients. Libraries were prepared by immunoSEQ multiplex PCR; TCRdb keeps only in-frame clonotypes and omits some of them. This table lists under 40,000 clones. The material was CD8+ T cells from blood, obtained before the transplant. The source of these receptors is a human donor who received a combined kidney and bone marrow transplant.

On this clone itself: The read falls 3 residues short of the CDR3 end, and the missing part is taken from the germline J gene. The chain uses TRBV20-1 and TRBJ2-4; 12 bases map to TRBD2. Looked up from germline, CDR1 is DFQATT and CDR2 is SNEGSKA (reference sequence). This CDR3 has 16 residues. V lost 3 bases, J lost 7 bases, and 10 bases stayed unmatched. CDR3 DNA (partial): TGCAGTGCTAGTCCTGGACTAGCGGGGCCAGGCAACATT. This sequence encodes CSASPGLAGPGNI. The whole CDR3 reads CSASPGLAGPGNIQYF.

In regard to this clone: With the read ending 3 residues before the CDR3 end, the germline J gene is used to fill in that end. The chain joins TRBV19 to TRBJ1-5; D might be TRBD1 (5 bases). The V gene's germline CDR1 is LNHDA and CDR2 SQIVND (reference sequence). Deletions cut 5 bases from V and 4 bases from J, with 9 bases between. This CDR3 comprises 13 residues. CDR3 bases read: TGTGCCAGTAGTGTCGACAGTAATCAGCCC. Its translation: CASSVDSNQP. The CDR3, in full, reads CASSVDSNQPQHF.

CDR3 DNA, as far as it was read: TGTGCCAGCAGCTTCCGGGTTCAGACC. This translates into CASSFRVQT. The whole CDR3 sequence reads CASSFRVQTQYF. The J gene is TRBJ2-5, the V gene TRBV5-8, with D uncertain. The read terminates 3 residues ahead of where the CDR3 ends, so the germline J gene completes it. Between the trimmed V and J ends, which lost 2 bases and 6 bases, there was a span of 8 bases. In germline, CDR1 is SGHTS, CDR2 YDEGEE. The CDR3 contains 12 residues.

The CDR3 here is CASSDRPDYEQYF. The sequenced part of the CDR3 DNA is TGTGCCAGCAGTGACAGGCCCGACTACGAG. The chain employs TRBV6-2 or TRBV6-3 and TRBJ2-7; D is possibly TRBD1 (6 bases). The CDR3 is cut off 3 residues early in the read; its end comes from the germline J gene. V lost 5 bases and J lost 3, with 11 bases in between. This CDR3 spans 13 amino acids. The germline V gene has CDR1 MNHEY and CDR2 SVGEGT.

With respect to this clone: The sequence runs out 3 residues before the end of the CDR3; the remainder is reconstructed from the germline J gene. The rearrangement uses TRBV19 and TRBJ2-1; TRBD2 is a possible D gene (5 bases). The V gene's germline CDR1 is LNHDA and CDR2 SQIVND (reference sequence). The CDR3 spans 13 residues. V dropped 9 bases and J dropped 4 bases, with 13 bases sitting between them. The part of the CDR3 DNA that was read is TGTGCCAGCTCCTGGACTGATTACAATGAG. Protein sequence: CASSWTDYNE. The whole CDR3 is CASSWTDYNEQFF.

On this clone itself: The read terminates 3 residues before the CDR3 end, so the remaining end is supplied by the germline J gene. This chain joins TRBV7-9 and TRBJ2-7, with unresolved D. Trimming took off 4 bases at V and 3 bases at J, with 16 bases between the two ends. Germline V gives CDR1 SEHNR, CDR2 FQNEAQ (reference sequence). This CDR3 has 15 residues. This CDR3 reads CASSSPDSLGYEQYF. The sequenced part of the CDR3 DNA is TGTGCCAGCAGCTCGCCCGATTCCCTAGGCTACGAG.

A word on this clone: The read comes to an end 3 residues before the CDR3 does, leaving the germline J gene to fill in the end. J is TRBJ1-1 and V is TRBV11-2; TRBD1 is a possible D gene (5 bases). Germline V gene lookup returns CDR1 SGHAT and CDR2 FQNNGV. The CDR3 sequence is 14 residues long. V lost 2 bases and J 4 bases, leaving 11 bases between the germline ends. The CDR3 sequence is CASSLSLRGTEAFF. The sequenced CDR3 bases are TGTGCCAGCAGCTTATCATTAAGGGGCACTGAA.

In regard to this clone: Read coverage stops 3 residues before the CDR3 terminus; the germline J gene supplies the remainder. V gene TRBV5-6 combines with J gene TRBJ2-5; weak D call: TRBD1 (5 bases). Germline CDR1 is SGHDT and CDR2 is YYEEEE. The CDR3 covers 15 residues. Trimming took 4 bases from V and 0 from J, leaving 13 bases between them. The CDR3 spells CASSDVGRYQETQYF. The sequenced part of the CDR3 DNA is TGTGCCAGCAGCGACGTGGGGCGATACCAAGAGACC.